This TCR beta chain was captured by sequencing in a study of CD8 T cells in Susac syndrome. Germline lookup yields CDR1 SGHRS and CDR2 YFSETQ. V dropped 2 bases and J dropped 1; count of bases not matched to a gene: 3. This CDR3 spans 16 amino acids. An input of about 0.5 to 1 ug of RNA was subjected to reverse transcription using random hexamers. It was immunoSEQ multiplex PCR that amplified TCR beta CDR3 across 54 Vbeta and 13 Jbeta. TCRdb analysed the immunoSEQ multiplex PCR reads with MiXCR anew, one entry per CDR3 protein. The sample shows approximately 170,000 distinct CDR3 sequences, roughly nine tenths of them seen only once. Healthy donors were controls matched for age and sex. Negative isolation was applied to CD8+ and CD4+ T cells, and FACS enrichment was applied to TEMRA cells.

This receptor was obtained from a human donor in good health. Sequences were obtained from CD4+ T cells from PBMCs. This chain uses TRBV5-1 with TRBJ2-5, with TRBD2 matching over 12 bases. DNA for the CDR3: TGCGCCAGCAGCTTCCCTAGCGGGAGGGTCCAAGAGACCCAGTACTTC. Translating gives CASSFPSGRVQETQYF.